The 17 T cell receptor beta chains given below trace back to one sample, sequenced in a study of HIV-infected children after antiretroviral therapy interruption. The TCR library was built from RNA with a 3' RACE protocol and unique molecular identifiers. TCRdb recomputed calls from the 3' RACE reads with MiXCR, one row per CDR3 protein. The repertoire includes around 15,000 distinct CDR3 sequences, 3% to 4% of them detected once, and approximately 5% sits in the top ten. Treatment here: PENTA 11 planned treatment interruption arm or continuous ART arm. This material consisted of CD45RA+ CD4+ T cells from PBMCs, taken from a donor given antiretroviral therapy, either interrupted or continuous. As for subset: naive CD4+ CD45RA+ CD45RO- T cells. The receptors originated from a child aged 2-17 years with HIV.

This clonotype was detected many times. The V gene is TRBV6-1, the J gene TRBJ1-3; D unclear. V was cut by 11 bases and J by 2 bases, with 13 bases left in between. This CDR3 spans 13 amino acids. Germline V gives CDR1 MNHNS, CDR2 SASEGT. The CDR3 sequence: CAGRGRAGNTIYF. The CDR3 coding sequence is TGTGCCGGTCGTGGTAGGGCTGGAAACACCATATATTTT.

This clonotype showed up many times. The V gene is TRBV20-1, the J gene TRBJ2-5; 7 bases align to TRBD2. CDR1 DFQATT and CDR2 SNEGSKA come from the germline V gene (reference sequence). The ends lost 8 bases at V and 6 bases at J; junction bases unmatched: 3. The CDR3 loop spans 10 amino acids. This chain's CDR3 is CSWGGKTQYF. The DNA for the CDR3 is TGCAGTTGGGGGGGGAAGACCCAGTACTTC.

This clonotype was observed many times. V gene TRBV5-1 combines with J gene TRBJ2-7; the match to TRBD1 covers 7 bases. The CDR3 totals 15 residues. Losses at the gene ends were 4 bases for V and 2 bases for J; bases not matched to a gene: 9. CDR1 is SGHRS, CDR2 YFSETQ, per germline. In DNA, the CDR3 is TGCGCCAGCAGCATATCCACAGGGGAAACCTACGAGCAGTACTTC. As protein: CASSISTGETYEQYF.

At least ten counts were recorded for this clonotype. The chain recombines TRBV5-1 with TRBJ2-2, with D maybe TRBD1 (5 bases). The CDR3 covers 15 residues. The ends were cut back, 1 base at V and 1 base at J, with 8 bases in the middle. Germline CDR1 is SGHRS and CDR2 is YFSETQ. This CDR3 is CASSLIGVNTGELFF. The CDR3 nucleotides are TGCGCCAGCAGCTTGATAGGGGTGAACACCGGGGAGCTGTTTTTT.

This clonotype showed up many times. Mismatch with germline at one junction end may stem from a read error. This rearrangement joins TRBV23-1 to TRBJ2-1; maybe TRBD1 (6 bases). TRBV23-1 is sorted into the ORF group, with uncertain function. The CDR3 extends over 14 amino acids. As DNA, the CDR3 is TGTGCCAGCAGTCTGGGGACACACTATGCTGAGCAGTCCTTC. Its protein product is CASSLGTHYAEQSF.

Many counts were recorded for this clonotype. The genes are TRBV23-1 and TRBJ2-7; 8 bases are shared with TRBD1. TRBV23-1 is identified as an open reading frame with a role that is uncertain. V lost 2 bases to trimming and J lost 3 bases; unmatched junction nucleotides: 12. CDR3 length equals 17 residues. The CDR3 nucleotides read TGCGCCAGCAGTCAAAGGTGTGTTGGGACAGGCGTCTACGAGCAGTACTTC. It translates to CASSQRCVGTGVYEQYF.

By proportion, this clonotype is medium-sized. This chain joins TRBV2 and TRBJ2-7; D is unresolved. V was pared by 10 bases and J by 4 bases, with 14 bases between. CDR1 SNHLY and CDR2 FYNNEI come from the germline V gene. This CDR3 is built from 12 residues. Written as DNA, the CDR3 is TGTGCCATATCTACTACAGCTTACGAGCAGTACTTC. This translates into CAISTTAYEQYF. Based on the CDR3 plus reference TRBV2 and TRBJ2-7, the full variable domain is EPEVTQTPSHQVTQMGQEVILRCVPISNHLYFYWYRQILGQKVEFLVSFYNNEISEKSEIFDDQFSVERPDGSNFTLKIRSTKLEDSAMYFCAISTTAYEQYFGPGTRLTVT.

This clonotype was observed many times. The genes are TRBV19 and TRBJ2-2; D remains unclear. Looked up from germline, CDR1 is LNHDA and CDR2 is SQIVND (reference sequence). Trimming pared 3 bases from V and 4 bases from J, leaving 15 bases between. The CDR3 has 16 residues. CDR3 sequence: CASSIPDGHSTGELFF. The DNA for the CDR3 is TGTGCCAGTAGTATCCCGGACGGGCATAGCACCGGGGAGCTGTTTTTT.

This clonotype was seen ten or more times. The chain has TRBV20-1 and TRBJ2-7; TRBD2 matches 11 bases. The CDR3 sequence is 15 residues long. J was trimmed by 1 base and V by 6 bases; bases with no gene match: 8. In germline, CDR1 is DFQATT, CDR2 SNEGSKA (reference sequence). CDR3 protein: CSAWAGTSGSYEQYF. Written as DNA, the CDR3 is TGCAGTGCCTGGGCCGGGACTAGCGGTTCCTACGAGCAGTACTTC.

There are a few counts of this clonotype. The V and J genes are TRBV7-2 and TRBJ1-1; D unclear. This CDR3 has 14 residues. The ends were cut back, 2 bases at V and 3 bases at J, with 10 bases in the middle. CDR1 and CDR2 from the germline V gene are SGHTA and FQGNSA. CDR3 region: CASSLRSRYTEAFF. CDR3 in DNA: TGTGCCAGCAGCTTACGAAGTAGATACACTGAAGCTTTCTTT. The full variable domain, rest sourced from reference TRBV7-2 and TRBJ1-1, is GAGVSQSPSNKVTEKGKDVELRCDPISGHTALYWYRQSLGQGLEFLIYFQGNSAPDKSGLPSDRFSAERTGGSVSTLTIQRTQQEDSAVYLCASSLRSRYTEAFFGQGTRLTVV.

This clonotype was seen ten or more times. The CDR3 region is CSASQGVNTEAFF. The CDR3 DNA reads TGCAGTGCTAGTCAAGGGGTGAACACTGAAGCTTTCTTT. This rearrangement joins TRBV20-1 to TRBJ1-1, with a possible D match to TRBD1 (5 bases). CDR1 is DFQATT, CDR2 SNEGSKA, per germline (reference sequence). Trimming left V 3 bases short and J 0 bases short, with 8 bases between. This CDR3 spans 13 amino acids.

This clonotype qualifies as medium-sized (0.01 to 0.1%). The chain links TRBV6-2 or TRBV6-3 to TRBJ2-3; D is tentatively TRBD1 or TRBD2 (5 bases each). The germline gives CDR1 MNHEY, CDR2 SVGEGT. Trimming shortened V by 3 bases and J by 7 bases, and 11 bases separated the two germline ends. The CDR3 spans 13 residues. CDR3 in DNA: TGTGCCAGCAGTTATCGGGACCGCCATACGCAGTATTTT. This codes for CASSYRDRHTQYF.

This clonotype was seen many times. The chain is built from TRBV10-3 and TRBJ2-5; possibly TRBD2 for D (6 bases). Trimming removed 8 bases at V and 5 bases at J, with 6 bases between. The CDR3 has 10 amino acids. Per the germline V gene, CDR1 is ENHRY and CDR2 is SYGVKD. The CDR3 spells CAIGGETQYF. CDR3 nucleotide sequence: TGTGCCATCGGAGGGGAGACCCAGTACTTC.

This clonotype was seen repeatedly, ten times or more. The chain has TRBV3-1 and TRBJ2-7; 7 bases line up with TRBD1. This CDR3 contains 16 residues. Germline loops: CDR1 LGHDT, CDR2 YNNKEL (reference sequence). V lost 0 bases to trimming and J lost 3 bases; unmatched junction nucleotides: 8. This CDR3 is CASSQEAAGGIYEQYF. The CDR3 region has the DNA TGTGCCAGCAGCCAAGAAGCCGCAGGGGGAATCTACGAGCAGTACTTC.

The V gene is TRBV4-1, the J gene TRBJ2-3; D is undetermined. CDR3 length: 12 residues. CDR1 and CDR2 (germline): MGHRA, YSYEKL. The V gene lost 3 bases and the J gene lost 4 bases, with 5 bases spanning the gap. The CDR3 DNA is TGCGCCAGCAGCCAGCCCGCAGATACGCAGTATTTT. This codes for CASSQPADTQYF.

By sample fraction, this clonotype is large. The chain has TRBV20-1 and TRBJ1-2, with 8 bases fitting TRBD1. Looked up from germline, CDR1 is DFQATT and CDR2 is SNEGSKA (reference sequence). The V segment lost 0 bases and the J segment 4 bases; nucleotides outside the gene matches: 1. CDR3 length: 13 amino acids. The CDR3 region is CSARETGAYGYTF. CDR3 nucleotides: TGCAGTGCTAGAGAGACAGGGGCCTATGGCTACACCTTC.

This clonotype was counted at least ten times. This chain connects TRBV9 to TRBJ1-2; D remains unclear. Germline-derived CDR1 and CDR2 are SGDLS and YYNGEE. Trimming took 0 bases from V and 4 from J, leaving 13 bases between them. This CDR3 spans 15 amino acids. The CDR3 sequence is CASSVAVGELYGYTF. CDR3 nucleotides: TGTGCCAGCAGCGTAGCAGTCGGAGAGCTCTATGGCTACACCTTC.